A single sample gave rise to the 27 T cell receptor beta chains below, sequenced in a study of T cells after yellow fever vaccination. Each CDR3 protein gets one entry after TCRdb re-called the 5' RACE reads with MiXCR. Of roughly 170,000 distinct CDR3 sequences in the sample, roughly 9% were seen once. The specimen comprised CD8+ T cells sorted from PBMCs, sampled 45 days after the yellow fever booster vaccination. The receptors stem from a man aged 18-30 years who received the YFV17D yellow fever vaccine.

This clonotype occurred a few times. The chain couples TRBV7-9 to TRBJ1-1; D is undetermined. Germline lookup yields CDR1 SEHNR and CDR2 FQNEAQ (reference sequence). Trimming stripped 1 base from V and 6 bases from J, with 9 bases between. The CDR3 covers 13 residues. The CDR3 DNA reads as TGTGCCAGCAGCTTAGGCGTGGAGTCTGAAGCTTTCTTT. Protein product: CASSLGVESEAFF.

This clonotype was observed many times. The DNA for the CDR3 is TGTGCCAGCAGCTTAGAAACCGGGACAGGGGAGAAGCAGTTCTTC. This codes for CASSLETGTGEKQFF. This chain connects TRBV13 to TRBJ2-1, with TRBD1 identical over 10 bases. Germline CDR1 and CDR2: PRHDT and FYEKMQ (reference sequence). This CDR3 has 15 residues. The trim removed 1 base at V and 11 bases at J, leaving 8 bases unmatched.

This rearrangement joins TRBV7-9 to TRBJ1-1; D is unresolved. The CDR3 sequence is 12 residues long. Trimming removed 5 bases at V and 6 bases at J, with 10 bases between. CDR1 is SEHNR, CDR2 FQNEAQ, per germline (reference sequence). CDR3 region: CASSPRGPEAFF. As DNA, the CDR3 is TGTGCCAGCAGCCCCCGCGGTCCTGAAGCTTTCTTT.

This clonotype appeared many times. The V and J genes are TRBV9 and TRBJ2-1, with TRBD1 identical over 7 bases. Trimming cost V 2 bases and J 6 bases; bases outside gene matches: 2. The CDR3 is 13 amino acids. The germline gives CDR1 SGDLS, CDR2 YYNGEE. The CDR3 nucleotides are TGTGCCAGCAGCGTTAACAGGGGCAATGAGCAGTTCTTC. As protein: CASSVNRGNEQFF.

This clonotype was recorded many times. The chain couples TRBV21-1 to TRBJ1-6; the table's D call, TRBD1, was not checked against the DNA. TRBV21-1 is flagged as a pseudogene. This CDR3 is 16 amino acids long. CDR3 residues: CASSPGQGRANSPLHF. The CDR3 nucleotides are TGTGCCAGCAGCCCCGGGCAGGGCAGGGCCAATTCACCCCTCCACTTT.

This clonotype came up many times. This chain uses TRBV28 with TRBJ2-1, with TRBD2 matching over 16 bases. CDR1 is MDHEN, CDR2 SYDVKM, per germline. Unmatched junction bases numbered 11, after V lost 6 bases and J lost 3 bases. The CDR3 has 19 amino acids. The CDR3, as DNA: TGTGCCAGCAGCCTACCGGGACTAGCGGGGGGGCCTAGCTACAATGAGCAGTTCTTC. It encodes CASSLPGLAGGPSYNEQFF.

The chain combines TRBV2 with TRBJ1-2, with 7 bases identical to TRBD1. J lost 6 bases, V lost 8 bases, and 9 bases had no gene match. Germline CDR1 and CDR2: SNHLY and FYNNEI. This CDR3 has 13 residues. As DNA, the CDR3 is TGTGCCAGCGACGGGGACAGTTCTAATGGCTACACCTTC. This translates into CASDGDSSNGYTF.

The chain carries TRBV12-3 or TRBV12-4 and TRBJ2-1, with D possibly matching TRBD2 (7 bases). This CDR3 has 14 residues. The CDR3 sequence is CASRRPGGHNEQFF. The CDR3 DNA follows: TGTGCGAGCCGTAGACCGGGGGGCCACAATGAGCAGTTCTTC.

This rearrangement joins TRBV7-6 to TRBJ2-7; 12 positions match TRBD1. The V gene's germline CDR1 is SGHVS and CDR2 FNYEAQ. The CDR3 has 15 amino acids. Trimming removed 3 bases from V and 4 bases from J; junction bases left unmatched: 4. The CDR3 DNA reads as TGTGCCAGCAGCTTTGGGACAGGGGGCATGTACGAGCAGTACTTC. Amino acids: CASSFGTGGMYEQYF. The entire variable domain, with the rest obtained from reference TRBV7-6 and TRBJ2-7, is as follows: GAGVSQSPRYKVTKRGQDVALRCDPISGHVSLYWYRQALGQGPEFLTYFNYEAQQDKSGLPNDRFSAERPEGSISTLTIQRTEQRDSAMYRCASSFGTGGMYEQYFGPGTRLTVT.

This chain joins TRBV29-1 and TRBJ1-1; D gene unclear. CDR3 length: 11 amino acids. Trimming took off 4 bases at V and 8 bases at J, with 11 bases between the two ends. The V gene's germline CDR1 is SQVTM and CDR2 ANQGSEA. CDR3 sequence: CSVALRGEAFF. The CDR3 nucleotides read TGCAGCGTTGCCCTAAGAGGGGAAGCTTTCTTT.

V and J are TRBV6-2 or TRBV6-3 and TRBJ2-2, with D perhaps given as TRBD1 or TRBD2 (7 bases each). With 7 bases removed from V and 1 base from J, the gap between germline ends came to 16 bases. The CDR3 extends over 16 amino acids. Germline V CDR1 and CDR2: MNHEY, SVGEGT. The DNA for the CDR3 is TGTGCCAGCACCCAGGGAGGGGGCTGGAACACCGGGGAGCTGTTTTTT. Translation gives CASTQGGGWNTGELFF.

The rearrangement joins TRBV5-4 to TRBJ2-5; the D is unclear. There are 13 residues in the CDR3. The germline gives CDR1 SGHNT, CDR2 YYREEE (reference sequence). With 1 base removed from V and 5 bases from J, the gap between germline ends came to 9 bases. The CDR3: CASSLSRIETQYF. CDR3 DNA sequence: TGTGCCAGCAGCTTGTCGAGGATTGAGACCCAGTACTTC.

The rearrangement uses TRBV11-2 and TRBJ1-3; possible D gene TRBD1, 5 bases. In germline, CDR1 is SGHAT, CDR2 FQNNGV. The CDR3 is made up of 16 amino acids. The V end lost 4 bases, the J end lost 4 bases, and 17 bases lay between the germline ends. The CDR3, as DNA: TGTGCCAGCAGCTCGGTCCCAGGGAATTTGGGAAACACCATATATTTT. It translates to CASSSVPGNLGNTIYF.

This clonotype has just a few counts. The chain has TRBV5-1 and TRBJ2-2; D call uncertain. The CDR3 sequence is 16 residues long. Trimming removed 4 bases at V and 5 bases at J, with 18 bases between. From germline, CDR1 is SGHRS and CDR2 YFSETQ. CDR3 bases: TGCGCCAGCAGCCCACAAAGTCCGGGTAGGACCGGGGAGCTGTTTTTT. It encodes CASSPQSPGRTGELFF.

This clonotype was observed a handful of times. This chain joins TRBV5-6 and TRBJ2-1; unclear D gene. This CDR3 spans 13 amino acids. Germline V gene lookup returns CDR1 SGHDT and CDR2 YYEEEE. Trimming left V 0 bases short and J 8 bases short, with 9 bases between. CDR3 DNA sequence: TGTGCCAGCAGCTTGGCCGCCCTGTATGAGCAGTTCTTC. Translating gives CASSLAALYEQFF.

V gene TRBV5-1 combines with J gene TRBJ2-5, with a weak D call TRBD1 (6 bases). Between the trimmed V and J ends, which lost 2 bases and 5 bases, there was a span of 16 bases. Per the germline V gene, CDR1 is SGHRS and CDR2 is YFSETQ. The CDR3 totals 15 residues. The CDR3 loop is CASSFRDTPSETQYF. CDR3 bases: TGCGCCAGCAGCTTTAGGGACACCCCGTCCGAGACCCAGTACTTC.

The V call is TRBV4-1, the J call TRBJ2-6, with a tentative D call TRBD1 (6 bases). Germline lookup yields CDR1 MGHRA and CDR2 YSYEKL. This CDR3 has 15 residues. The V end lost 0 bases, the J end lost 3 bases, and 6 bases lay between the germline ends. CDR3 DNA: TGCGCCAGCAGCCAAGACAGGGGTGGGGCCAACGTCCTGACTTTC. It yields the protein CASSQDRGGANVLTF.

This clonotype was seen only a few times. The rearrangement uses TRBV7-9 and TRBJ1-4; unclear D gene. CDR3 length: 17 amino acids. From germline, CDR1 is SEHNR and CDR2 FQNEAQ (reference sequence). V lost 3 bases to trimming and J lost 0 bases, with 14 bases between them. DNA for the CDR3: TGTGCCAGCAGCTTTTTCAAGATTACCGCAACTAATGAAAAACTGTTTTTT. Its translation is CASSFFKITATNEKLFF.

This clonotype was observed at least ten times. Here the CDR3 reads CASSIRTGELFF. CDR3 sequence (DNA): TGTGCCAGCAGCATCAGAACCGGGGAGCTGTTTTTT. The chain recombines TRBV7-9 with TRBJ2-2; unclear D gene. The CDR3 runs 12 residues. Germline V gene sequence: CDR1 SEHNR, CDR2 FQNEAQ (reference sequence). With 5 bases removed from V and 5 bases from J, the gap between germline ends came to 6 bases.

This clonotype came up a few times. The chain recombines TRBV12-3 or TRBV12-4 with TRBJ2-2, with 10 bases that match TRBD1. The CDR3 has 16 residues. The CDR3 here is CANAPPPGQGTGELFF. As DNA, the CDR3 is TGTGCAAACGCACCCCCGCCGGGACAGGGGACCGGGGAGCTGTTTTTT.

In its sample, this clonotype was seen a few times. The V and J genes are TRBV11-1 and TRBJ2-3; 7 bases line up with TRBD2. CDR1 and CDR2 (germline): SGHAT, FQDESV (reference sequence). The CDR3 is 16 residues long. The V gene end was trimmed by 6 bases and the J gene end by 1 base; junction bases not matched to a gene: 10. CDR3 sequence reads: CASSSATAGGTDTQYF. DNA of the CDR3: TGTGCCAGCAGTTCGGCTACGGCGGGGGGCACAGATACGCAGTATTTT. Based on the CDR3 plus reference TRBV11-1 and TRBJ2-3, the full variable domain is EAEVAQSPRYKITEKSQAVAFWCDPISGHATLYWYRQILGQGPELLVQFQDESVVDDSQLPKDRFSAERLKGVDSTLKIQPAELGDSAMYLCASSSATAGGTDTQYFGPGTRLTVL.

The CDR3 loop is CASSLESTGNMGTDTQYF. CDR3 bases: TGTGCCAGCAGCTTAGAGTCGACAGGGAATATGGGCACAGATACGCAGTATTTT. The chain has TRBV7-9 and TRBJ2-3, with 7 bases matching TRBD1. V shed 1 base and J 1 base; nucleotides not matched to a gene: 11. Germline CDR1 and CDR2: SEHNR and FQNEAQ (reference sequence). The CDR3 runs 18 residues.

This clonotype was observed a handful of times. The chain links TRBV7-2 to TRBJ2-1; D might be TRBD1 or TRBD2, each matching 5 bases. The germline CDR1 and CDR2 sequences are SGHTA and FQGNSA. CDR3 length: 15 residues. The germline V and J ends were trimmed by 4 bases and 2 bases, with 12 bases remaining between them. The CDR3 coding sequence is TGTGCCAGCAGCTACCACCGGGACCCCTACAATGAGCAGTTCTTC. It is translated as CASSYHRDPYNEQFF.

The V call is TRBV20-1, the J call TRBJ2-1, with TRBD2 as a possible D gene (5 bases). CDR3 length: 13 residues. From germline, CDR1 is DFQATT and CDR2 SNEGSKA (reference sequence). The V and J ends lost 4 bases and 0 bases respectively, with 7 bases between them. The CDR3, as DNA: TGCAGTGCTAACGGGGTCTCCTACAATGAGCAGTTCTTC. Translating it yields CSANGVSYNEQFF.

This clonotype appeared once. The V and J genes are TRBV7-9 and TRBJ2-5, with 8 nucleotides matching TRBD2. CDR1 is SEHNR and CDR2 is FQNEAQ in the germline V gene (reference sequence). The CDR3 has 16 amino acids. Losses at the gene ends were 3 bases for V and 5 bases for J; bases not matched to a gene: 11. CDR3 bases: TGTGCCAGCAGCTTCCAAGGGCGGGGGGCATTGGAGACCCAGTACTTC. Translated: CASSFQGRGALETQYF.

This clonotype was picked up a small number of times. V and J are TRBV20-1 and TRBJ1-5, with 7 bases aligning to TRBD1. The V gene's germline CDR1 is DFQATT and CDR2 SNEGSKA (reference sequence). There are 14 residues in the CDR3. Trimming cost V 4 bases and J 4 bases; bases outside gene matches: 7. CDR3 sequence (DNA): TGCAGTGCTACAGACAGGGTCAGAAATCAGCCCCAGCATTTT. This gives the protein CSATDRVRNQPQHF.

V and J are TRBV29-1 and TRBJ2-3, with D maybe TRBD2 (5 bases). Germline V gene sequence: CDR1 SQVTM, CDR2 ANQGSEA. Trimming cost V 8 bases and J 5 bases, with 14 bases left between them. This CDR3 contains 12 residues. The CDR3 here is CSLFDRGDTQYF. The DNA for the CDR3 is TGCAGCTTATTCGATCGGGGAGATACGCAGTATTTT.